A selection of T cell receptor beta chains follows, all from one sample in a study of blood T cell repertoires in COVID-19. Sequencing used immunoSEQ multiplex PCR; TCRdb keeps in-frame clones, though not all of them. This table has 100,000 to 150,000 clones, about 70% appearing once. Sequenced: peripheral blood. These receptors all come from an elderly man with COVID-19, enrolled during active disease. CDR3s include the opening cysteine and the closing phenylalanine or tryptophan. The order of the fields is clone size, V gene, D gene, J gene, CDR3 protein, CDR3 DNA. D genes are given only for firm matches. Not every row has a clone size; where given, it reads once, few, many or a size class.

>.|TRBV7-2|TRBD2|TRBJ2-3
CASSPRLAGDTDTQYF
TGTGCCAGCAGCCCCCGACTAGCGGGAGACACAGATACGCAGTATTTT
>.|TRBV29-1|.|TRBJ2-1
CSVENSDEQFF
TGCAGCGTTGAAAACTCGGATGAGCAGTTCTTC
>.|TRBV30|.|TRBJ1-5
CAWSADWSNQPQHF
TGTGCCTGGAGTGCGGACTGGAGCAATCAGCCCCAGCATTTT
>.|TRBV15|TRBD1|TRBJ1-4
CATSSRGHVEKLFF
TGTGCCACCAGCAGCAGGGGGCATGTGGAAAAACTGTTTTTT
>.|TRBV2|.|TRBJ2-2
CASSRLAGTGELFF
TGTGCCAGCAGTCGCCTAGCCGGGACCGGGGAGCTGTTTTTT
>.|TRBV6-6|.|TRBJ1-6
CASSYSANRTNSPLHF
TGTGCCAGCAGTTACTCTGCTAACAGGACAAATTCACCCCTCCACTTT
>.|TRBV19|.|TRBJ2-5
CASSSWRETQYF
TGTGCCAGTAGTTCCTGGAGGGAGACCCAGTACTTC
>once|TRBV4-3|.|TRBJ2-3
CASSQGRADTQYF
TGCGCCAGCAGCCAGGGTCGGGCAGATACGCAGTATTTT
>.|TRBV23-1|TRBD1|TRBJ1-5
CASSFSGTGESQPQHF
TGCGCCAGCTCCTTTTCCGGGACAGGGGAGTCCCAGCCCCAGCATTTT
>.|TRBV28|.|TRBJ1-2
CASRSGGANYGYTF
TGTGCCAGCAGGTCTGGGGGGGCGAACTATGGCTACACCTTC
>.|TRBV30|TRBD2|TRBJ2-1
CAWKPSGRDEQFF
TGTGCCTGGAAGCCTAGCGGGAGAGATGAGCAGTTCTTC
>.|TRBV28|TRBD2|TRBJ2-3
CASSAPGGRSKDTQYF
TGTGCCAGCAGCGCCCCCGGCGGGAGAAGCAAAGATACGCAGTATTTT
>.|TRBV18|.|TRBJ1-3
CASSPDAGRVGNTIYF
TGTGCCAGCTCACCGGACGCGGGGAGGGTAGGAAACACCATATATTTT
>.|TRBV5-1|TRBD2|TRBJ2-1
CASSLGSSGIGYEQFF
TGCGCCAGCAGCTTGGGATCCAGCGGGATCGGCTATGAGCAGTTCTTC
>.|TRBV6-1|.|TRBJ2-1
CASSARARTWGDEQFF
TGTGCCAGCAGTGCAAGGGCCAGGACGTGGGGGGATGAGCAGTTCTTC
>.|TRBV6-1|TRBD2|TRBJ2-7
CAIRLAGVYEQYF
TGTGCCATCCGACTAGCGGGAGTGTACGAGCAGTACTTC
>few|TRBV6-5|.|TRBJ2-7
CASSHQAAYEQYF
TGTGCCAGCAGTCATCAGGCCGCCTACGAGCAGTACTTC
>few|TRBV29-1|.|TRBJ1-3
CSVIGGAAGNTIYF
TGCAGCGTAATAGGGGGGGCCGCTGGAAACACCATATATTTT
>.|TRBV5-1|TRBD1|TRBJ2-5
CASSSGTGGYQETQYF
TGCGCCAGCAGCTCCGGGACAGGGGGCTACCAAGAGACCCAGTACTTC
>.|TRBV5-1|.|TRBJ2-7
CASSQGGSYEQYF
TGCGCCAGCAGCCAGGGGGGAAGCTACGAGCAGTACTTC
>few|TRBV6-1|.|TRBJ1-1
CASSELYATDTEAFF
TGTGCCAGCAGTGAATTATACGCGACAGACACTGAAGCTTTCTTT
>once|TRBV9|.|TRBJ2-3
CASSYPKGSLGTDTQYF
TGTGCCAGCAGCTACCCCAAAGGGAGTCTTGGCACAGATACGCAGTATTTT
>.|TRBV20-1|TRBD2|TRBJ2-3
CSASEALGRGTDTQYF
TGCAGTGCTAGTGAGGCCTTAGGGCGGGGGACAGATACGCAGTATTTT
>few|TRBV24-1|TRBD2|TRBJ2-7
CATPLGQLAGGPSEQYF
TGTGCCACTCCTCTCGGGCAACTAGCGGGAGGTCCGTCCGAGCAGTACTTC
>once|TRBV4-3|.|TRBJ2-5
CASSQEGGLQTTQYF
TGCGCCAGCAGCCAAGAGGGGGGACTCCAGACGACCCAGTACTTC
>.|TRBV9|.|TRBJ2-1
CASSIRQAGNEQFF
TGTGCCAGCAGCATTCGACAGGCAGGCAATGAGCAGTTCTTC
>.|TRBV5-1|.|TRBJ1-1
CASSNTEGTEAFF
TGCGCCAGCAGCAATACAGAAGGCACTGAAGCTTTCTTT
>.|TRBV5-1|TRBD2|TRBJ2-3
CASRSSGVSTDTQYF
TGCGCCAGCAGGAGTAGCGGGGTGAGCACAGATACGCAGTATTTT
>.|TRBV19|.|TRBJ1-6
CASSIGGTYNSPLHF
TGTGCCAGTAGTATCGGCGGAACCTATAATTCACCCCTCCACTTT